This entry concerns a single T cell receptor beta chain. Its cognate antigen is unknown. Germline CDR1 is SGHVS and CDR2 is FNYEAQ. Losses at the gene ends were 5 bases for V and 5 bases for J; bases not matched to a gene: 6. The CDR3 has 14 residues. The data were taken from a study of T-cell reconstitution after alpha-beta-depleted transplantation in children. Unique molecular identifiers were incorporated when the TCRbeta library was constructed. TCRdb passed the PCR reads through MiXCR, listing each CDR3 protein once. The sample lists 350,000 to 500,000 distinct CDR3 sequences, 43% occurring once. Study-wide points: Newly produced T cells mostly accounted for T-cell counts and diversity one year post-transplant. Several hundred rapidly expanded clones from non-depleted graft cells reportedly supplied alpha-beta T cells about two months post-transplant.

The chain employs TRBV7-6 and TRBJ2-1; 7 nucleotides line up with TRBD1. Specimen: PBMCs, collected before TCRalphabeta/CD19-depleted stem cell transplant. This sequence originates from a girl between 2 and 10 years old with aplastic anemia, due to receive a stem cell transplant. CDR3 sequence reads: CASSPLQGDNEQFF. The CDR3 DNA follows: TGTGCCAGCAGCCCCCTGCAGGGGGACAATGAGCAGTTCTTC.